This TCR beta chain was observed in a study of OX40 agonist ivuxolimab in advanced cancers. The overall study: Males comprised approximately 84% of the group, whose mean age was approximately 62 years (range 23 to 79). Prior anti-PD-1, anti-PD-L1 or anti-CTLA-4 therapy was allowed; 40% had some. Regarding the study as a whole: CD8+ T cells were the subset that, on average, had more expanded clones than CD4+. Relatively little clonal expansion, among the lowest observed, appeared in partial responders at 0.1-3.0 mg/kg.

Libraries were prepared by immunoSEQ multiplex PCR; TCRdb keeps only in-frame clonotypes and omits some of them. The sample lists 85,000 to 100,000 clones; about 85% were seen once. This clone was observed a handful of times. Its antigen is undetermined. V was trimmed by 5 bases and J by 3 bases, leaving 20 bases between them. The CDR3 has 16 residues. Germline assignment: CDR1 LNHDA and CDR2 SQIVND (reference sequence). This receptor was identified in an adult with an advanced solid tumor such as melanoma, head and neck, liver or kidney cancer. The rearrangement links TRBV19 to TRBJ2-7, with a tentative D call TRBD2 (6 bases). The sample here was CD4+ or CD8+ T cells sorted from blood, taken in a trial of the OX40 agonist ivuxolimab. CDR3 amino acids: CASSLRLGGGFYEQYF. The DNA of the CDR3 is TGTGCCAGTAGTCTACGCCTCGGGGGTGGATTCTACGAGCAGTACTTC.